This T cell receptor beta chain was profiled in a study of T-cell reconstitution after alpha-beta-depleted transplantation in children. The length of the CDR3 is 12 residues. V shed 0 bases and J shed 4 bases, with 4 bases lying between them. CDR1 and CDR2 from the germline V gene are SQVTM and ANQGSEA. In its sample, this clonotype was seen a few times. Unique molecular identifiers tagged the TCRbeta library. TCRdb processed the PCR reads anew with MiXCR; each CDR3 protein has one entry. Here the sample spans 330,000 or so distinct CDR3 sequences, around 10% being singletons. The gene calls are TRBV29-1 and TRBJ1-3, with D uncertain. The sequence came from a human donor who donated a stem cell graft to a child with acute lymphoblastic leukemia. The sequencing used PBMCs from the stem cell graft donor, collected from the stem cell graft. CDR3 nucleotide sequence: TGCAGCGTTGAAGATCACGGAAACACCATATATTTT. Protein: CSVEDHGNTIYF. The whole variable domain, filled in from reference TRBV29-1 and TRBJ1-3, reads SAVISQKPSRDICQRGTSLTIQCQVDSQVTMMFWYRQQPGQSLTLIATANQGSEATYESGFVIDKFPISRPNLTFSTLTVSNMSPEDSSIYLCSVEDHGNTIYFGEGSWLTVV.